The 27 T cell receptor beta chains reported below all come from one sample, sequenced in a study of radiotherapy plus CTLA-4 blockade in lung cancer. Sequenced by immunoSEQ multiplex PCR; TCRdb stores in-frame clones only, minus some. The top ten clones hold 9.8% of a sample with tens of thousands of clones, around 75% of them seen once. The source was peripheral blood, collected from a patient treated with radiotherapy plus ipilimumab. The receptors were sampled from a human donor with non-small cell lung cancer who had stable disease on radiotherapy plus ipilimumab.

The CDR3 protein is CATSRGQFISEAFF. The DNA of the CDR3 is TGTGCCACCAGCAGAGGACAGTTTATCTCTGAAGCTTTCTTT. V gene TRBV15 combines with J gene TRBJ1-1; D perhaps matches TRBD1 (5 bases). The V end lost 1 base, the J end lost 6 bases, and 12 bases lay between the germline ends. The CDR3 totals 14 residues. Germline V gene sequence: CDR1 LNHNV, CDR2 YYDKDF (reference sequence). Using reference TRBV15 and TRBJ1-1 for the parts outside the CDR3, the full variable domain is DAMVIQNPRYQVTQFGKPVTLSCSQTLNHNVMYWYQQKSSQAPKLLFHYYDKDFNNEADTPDNFQSRRPNTSFCFLDIRSPGLGDTAMYLCATSRGQFISEAFFGQGTRLTVV.

The V gene is TRBV13, the J gene TRBJ2-7, with D possibly TRBD2 on 6 matching bases. This CDR3 region has 15 residues. CDR1 and CDR2 (germline): PRHDT, FYEKMQ (reference sequence). Trimming pared 4 bases from V and 4 bases from J, leaving 17 bases between. The CDR3 coding sequence is TGTGCCAGCAGCTCAGATGGGACGGGAGAGTACGAGCAGTACTTC. Protein sequence: CASSSDGTGEYEQYF.

The chain carries TRBV7-8 and TRBJ1-1; D is unresolved. CDR3 length: 12 amino acids. Per germline, CDR1 SGHVS and CDR2 FQNEAQ. V shed 2 bases and J shed 5 bases, with 6 bases lying between them. CDR3: CASSLRGTEAFF. The CDR3 nucleotides read TGTGCCAGCAGCTTACGAGGGACTGAAGCTTTCTTT.

V usage is TRBV7-2 and J usage is TRBJ1-1; TRBD1 matches at 8 bases. CDR3 length: 17 residues. CDR1 and CDR2 (germline): SGHTA, FQGNSA. With V trimmed by 1 base and J by 5 bases, 12 bases remained unmatched. This CDR3 is CASSLVPRGQVGTEAFF. The CDR3 DNA reads TGTGCCAGCAGCTTAGTGCCCCGGGGACAGGTGGGAACTGAAGCTTTCTTT. Looking up the rest from reference TRBV7-2 and TRBJ1-1 gives the full variable domain: GAGVSQSPSNKVTEKGKDVELRCDPISGHTALYWYRQSLGQGLEFLIYFQGNSAPDKSGLPSDRFSAERTGGSVSTLTIQRTQQEDSAVYLCASSLVPRGQVGTEAFFGQGTRLTVV.

The rearrangement uses TRBV11-3 and TRBJ1-6; 10 bases agree with TRBD1. Germline loops: CDR1 SGHNT, CDR2 YENEEA. V gave up 4 bases and J gave up 5 bases; unmatched junction bases: 5. CDR3 length: 16 residues. The DNA for the CDR3 is TGTGCCAGCAGCTACCGGGACAGGGGAAATAATTCACCCCTCCACTTT. It yields the protein CASSYRDRGNNSPLHF.

CDR3 amino acids: CASSPGQGYGYTF. The CDR3 DNA reads TGTGCCAGCAGCCCGGGTCAGGGGTATGGCTACACCTTC. The gene calls are TRBV14 and TRBJ1-2, with a weak D call TRBD1 (6 bases). Trimming left V 4 bases short and J 5 bases short, with 11 bases between. Per the germline V gene, CDR1 is SGHDN and CDR2 is FVKESK. This CDR3 is 13 amino acids long. Full variable domain (remainder filled in from reference TRBV14 and TRBJ1-2): EAGVTQFPSHSVIEKGQTVTLRCDPISGHDNLYWYRRVMGKEIKFLLHFVKESKQDESGMPNNRFLAERTGGTYSTLKVQPAELEDSGVYFCASSPGQGYGYTFGSGTRLTVV.

The V call is TRBV27, the J call TRBJ1-2, with D possibly TRBD1 on 5 matching bases. The CDR3 contains 15 residues. The ends were cut back, 5 bases at V and 6 bases at J, with 19 bases in the middle. Germline CDR1 and CDR2: MNHEY and SMNVEV (reference sequence). The chain's CDR3 is CASSPRDRRGNGYTF. The CDR3 DNA is TGTGCCAGCAGTCCGCGGGACCGCCGGGGGAATGGCTACACCTTC.

The CDR3 reads CASSPGQGGSPLHF. CDR3 nucleotide sequence: TGTGCCAGCAGCCCGGGACAGGGGGGTTCACCCCTCCACTTT. The chain uses TRBV9 and TRBJ1-6; TRBD1 aligns across 11 bases. Per germline, CDR1 SGDLS and CDR2 YYNGEE. The junction had 3 bases not matched to a gene; V was cut back by 4 bases and J by 9 bases. CDR3 length: 14 residues.

The V call is TRBV4-3, the J call TRBJ2-1; TRBD1 matches at 8 bases. Germline CDR1 is LGHNA and CDR2 is YSLEER. The CDR3 totals 16 residues. V lost 0 bases, J lost 5 bases, and 6 bases stayed unmatched. CDR3 residues: CASSQDWGRGHNEQFF. CDR3 coding DNA: TGCGCCAGCAGCCAAGATTGGGGCAGGGGGCACAATGAGCAGTTCTTC.

The rearrangement joins TRBV5-1 to TRBJ1-1, with D possibly matching TRBD1 (5 bases). Trimming left V 0 bases short and J 0 bases short, with 12 bases between. This CDR3 spans 16 amino acids. Per germline, CDR1 SGHRS and CDR2 YFSETQ. DNA of the CDR3: TGCGCCAGCAGCTTGGGTGGCGGGGCTTTGAACACTGAAGCTTTCTTT. It specifies CASSLGGGALNTEAFF.

V and J are TRBV29-1 and TRBJ2-7, with a tentative D call TRBD2 (6 bases). V lost 7 bases and J lost 5, with 18 bases in between. The CDR3 runs to 13 residues. Germline V CDR1 and CDR2: SQVTM, ANQGSEA. This CDR3 is CSACRGNLDEQYF. The CDR3 bases are TGCAGCGCATGTCGGGGGAATCTGGACGAGCAGTACTTC.

CDR3 sequence (DNA): TGTGCCAGCAGTCCCTGGCGGGGTGGCTACGAGCAGTACTTC. Amino acids: CASSPWRGGYEQYF. The V gene is TRBV27, the J gene TRBJ2-7; a possible D gene is TRBD2 (6 bases). Trimming took 5 bases from V and 3 from J, leaving 14 bases between them. The CDR3 extends over 14 amino acids. The germline V gene has CDR1 MNHEY and CDR2 SMNVEV (reference sequence).

This chain uses TRBV6-1 with TRBJ2-7; 10 bases agree with TRBD2. V shed 2 bases and J 0 bases; nucleotides not matched to a gene: 10. Germline CDR1 and CDR2: MNHNS and SASEGT. This CDR3 comprises 18 residues. The CDR3 loop reads CASSERIAGGASSYEQYF. The CDR3 nucleotides read TGTGCCAGCAGTGAACGGATAGCGGGGGGCGCCTCCTCCTACGAGCAGTACTTC.

The V call is TRBV25-1, the J call TRBJ1-1; the match to TRBD1 covers 8 bases. V lost 5 bases, J lost 7 bases, and 9 bases stayed unmatched. Germline V gene data show CDR1 as MGHDK and CDR2 as SYGVNS. The CDR3 has 14 amino acids. This chain's CDR3 is CASSIKQGVGEAFF. The CDR3, as DNA: TGTGCCAGCAGTATAAAACAGGGGGTCGGTGAAGCTTTCTTT.

This sequence joins TRBV19 and TRBJ1-2; D might be TRBD1 (6 bases). Deletions cut 4 bases from V and 7 bases from J, with 16 bases between. Per the germline V gene, CDR1 is LNHDA and CDR2 is SQIVND (reference sequence). The CDR3 totals 14 residues. The CDR3 bases are TGTGCCAGTAGTAGCACAGGGAATCATGGTGGCTACACCTTC. Its translation: CASSSTGNHGGYTF.

This chain uses TRBV7-9 with TRBJ1-3; the D is unclear. The CDR3 sequence is 17 residues long. Per germline, CDR1 SEHNR and CDR2 FQNEAQ (reference sequence). V gave up 0 bases and J gave up 0 bases, with 12 bases separating them. This CDR3 reads CASSLAVSGASGNTIYF. The CDR3 nucleotides are TGTGCCAGCAGCTTAGCAGTCTCCGGAGCCTCTGGAAACACCATATATTTT.

CDR3 bases: TGCGCCACCCTCGGGGCGGGGAGCTCCTACGAGCAGTACTTC. Translation: CATLGAGSSYEQYF. The chain recombines TRBV10-2 with TRBJ2-7; perhaps TRBD2 as D (6 bases). Trimming took 10 bases from V and 0 from J, leaving 16 bases between them. Germline assignment: CDR1 WSHSY and CDR2 SAAADI. The CDR3 length is 14 residues.

The chain uses TRBV30 and TRBJ1-4; no reliable D call. Per germline, CDR1 GTSNPN and CDR2 SVGIG (reference sequence). CDR3 length: 13 residues. Trimming pared 1 base from V and 7 bases from J, leaving 10 bases between. This CDR3 is CAWSEIIAEKLFF. The DNA of the CDR3 is TGTGCCTGGAGTGAGATCATAGCTGAAAAACTGTTTTTT.

The V and J genes are TRBV6-1 and TRBJ2-7; TRBD1 matches 7 bases. J lost 2 bases, V lost 5 bases, and 6 bases had no gene match. The CDR3 has 14 residues. Germline CDR1 MNHNS, CDR2 SASEGT. CDR3 sequence reads: CASSPGDSPYEQYF. DNA for the CDR3: TGTGCCAGCAGTCCTGGGGACAGTCCCTACGAGCAGTACTTC.

The chain couples TRBV9 to TRBJ2-2; possible D gene TRBD2, 5 bases. V lost 2 bases to trimming and J lost 3 bases, with 5 bases between them. This CDR3 region has 13 residues. Looked up from germline, CDR1 is SGDLS and CDR2 is YYNGEE. CDR3 DNA sequence: TGTGCCAGCAGCGTGAGGGACACCGGGGAGCTGTTTTTT. This gives the protein CASSVRDTGELFF.

The rearrangement uses TRBV25-1 and TRBJ1-4, with 8 bases identical to TRBD1. From germline, CDR1 is MGHDK and CDR2 SYGVNS. The CDR3 contains 15 residues. The V gene end was trimmed by 7 bases and the J gene end by 1 base; junction bases not matched to a gene: 5. CDR3 DNA sequence: TGTGCCAGCACCCCCGACAGGGGAACTAATGAAAAACTGTTTTTT. Protein: CASTPDRGTNEKLFF.

V is TRBV27 and J is TRBJ2-7; 12 nucleotides match TRBD2. The CDR3 spans 14 residues. The trim removed 5 bases at V and 3 bases at J, leaving 2 bases unmatched. Per the germline V gene, CDR1 is MNHEY and CDR2 is SMNVEV (reference sequence). CDR3 in DNA: TGTGCCAGCAGTCGACTAGCGGGGGACTACGAGCAGTACTTC. This gives the protein CASSRLAGDYEQYF.

The CDR3, as DNA: TGTGCCAGCAGTTACGCTTACAGGGCGAGGGGCTACACCTTC. It is translated as CASSYAYRARGYTF. This chain links TRBV6-5 with TRBJ1-2; TRBD1 might be the D (6 bases). Trimming pared 2 bases from V and 8 bases from J, leaving 15 bases between. CDR1 and CDR2 (germline): MNHEY, SVGAGI. This CDR3 has 14 amino acids.

Only one count was recorded for this clone. This chain joins TRBV19 and TRBJ2-4, with TRBD2 as a possible D gene (5 bases). V was pared by 7 bases and J by 2 bases, with 12 bases between. CDR3 size: 14 residues. Germline V gene data show CDR1 as LNHDA and CDR2 as SQIVND (reference sequence). The CDR3 loop is CASKDPGTKNIQYF. The CDR3 nucleotides are TGTGCCAGTAAAGACCCCGGGACCAAAAACATTCAGTACTTC.

This chain uses TRBV11-3 with TRBJ2-5, with 13 positions matching TRBD2. Per the germline V gene, CDR1 is SGHNT and CDR2 is YENEEA. V lost 4 bases to trimming and J lost 5 bases; unmatched junction nucleotides: 13. This CDR3 contains 18 residues. CDR3 loop: CASSSTLAGGPVMETQYF. CDR3 coding DNA: TGTGCCAGCAGCTCCACACTAGCGGGGGGGCCTGTAATGGAGACCCAGTACTTC. Variable domain in full (rest from reference TRBV11-3 and TRBJ2-5): EAGVVQSPRYKIIEKKQPVAFWCNPISGHNTLYWYLQNLGQGPELLIRYENEEAVDDSQLPKDRFSAERLKGVDSTLKIQPAELGDSAVYLCASSSTLAGGPVMETQYFGPGTRLLVL.

The CDR3 region is CASSGHWTSTYEQYF. Here the CDR3 DNA reads TGCGCCAGCAGCGGGCATTGGACTAGCACTTACGAGCAGTACTTC. The chain couples TRBV5-1 to TRBJ2-7, with 8 bases fitting TRBD2. The V and J ends lost 4 bases and 4 bases, in that order; junction bases with no gene match: 10. In germline, CDR1 is SGHRS, CDR2 YFSETQ. The CDR3 spans 15 residues.

The chain combines TRBV19 with TRBJ2-5; 7 bases are a match to TRBD1. V lost 3 bases, J lost 1 base, and 11 bases stayed unmatched. CDR1 LNHDA and CDR2 SQIVND come from the germline V gene (reference sequence). The CDR3 has 17 residues. CDR3 nucleotides: TGTGCCAGTAGTATTTCGACAGGGAACTGGGGCCAAGAGACCCAGTACTTC. Encoded protein: CASSISTGNWGQETQYF.